The 15 T cell receptor beta chains listed next were all sequenced from one sample in a study of cytomegalovirus exposure and HLA in healthy donors. PCR was performed using 60 Vbeta and 13 Jbeta primers. Data came from immunoSEQ multiplex PCR; TCRdb stores just in-frame clones and leaves some out. Seen here are over 85,000 clones, 77% observed once, and the top ten hold around a tenth. Sequences were obtained from PBMCs. The source is a male donor in good health and CMV-seropositive.

The rearrangement links TRBV28 to TRBJ1-2; D ambiguous. CDR1 MDHEN and CDR2 SYDVKM come from the germline V gene. CDR3 length equals 13 residues. Trimming left V 3 bases short and J 8 bases short, with 13 bases between. CDR3 region: CASSLRQAGGYTF. The CDR3 nucleotides read TGTGCCAGCAGTTTGCGGCAGGCGGGGGGCTACACCTTC.

This clone showed up just once. The rearrangement links TRBV10-3 to TRBJ1-3; tentatively, D is TRBD1 (6 bases). Trimming cost V 7 bases and J 0 bases, with 10 bases left between them. This CDR3 has 14 amino acids. Germline values: CDR1 ENHRY, CDR2 SYGVKD. CDR3 in amino acids: CAITGASSGNTIYF. In DNA, the CDR3 is TGTGCCATCACAGGGGCGAGCTCTGGAAACACCATATATTTT.

V gene TRBV19 combines with J gene TRBJ1-5, with D possibly being TRBD1 (5 bases). Trimming took off 3 bases at V and 7 bases at J, with 7 bases between the two ends. The CDR3 totals 12 residues. The germline CDR1 and CDR2 sequences are LNHDA and SQIVND (reference sequence). CDR3 nucleotides: TGTGCCAGTAGTATTAGGGGACAGCCCCAGCATTTT. The encoded protein is CASSIRGQPQHF.

J is TRBJ1-5 and V is TRBV10-3; D possibly corresponds to TRBD1 (5 bases). The length of the CDR3 is 13 residues. Between the trimmed V and J ends, which lost 6 bases and 6 bases, there was a span of 12 bases. The germline CDR1 and CDR2 sequences are ENHRY and SYGVKD. In nucleotides, the CDR3 is TGTGCCATCAGGCAGGGAACCGGTCAGCCCCAGCATTTT. Residues: CAIRQGTGQPQHF.

The genes are TRBV5-1 and TRBJ2-7, with 10 bases fitting TRBD1. The germline gives CDR1 SGHRS, CDR2 YFSETQ. The J segment lost 7 bases and the V segment lost 0 bases, leaving 7 bases of the junction unmatched. The CDR3 totals 15 residues. DNA of the CDR3: TGCGCCAGCAGCTTGGCAGGGACAGGGGTGGGGGAGCAGTACTTC. Its protein is CASSLAGTGVGEQYF.

The DNA of the CDR3 is TGTGCCTGGAGGGGGGCGGGAGGTGGCTACACCTTC. The encoded protein is CAWRGAGGGYTF. The V call is TRBV30, the J call TRBJ1-2, with D possibly matching TRBD1 (6 bases). Germline V CDR1 and CDR2: GTSNPN, SVGIG (reference sequence). The V end lost 3 bases, the J end lost 7 bases, and 12 bases lay between the germline ends. The CDR3 loop spans 12 amino acids.

The V gene is TRBV6-5, the J gene TRBJ2-2, with 11 bases aligning to TRBD2. The CDR3 covers 16 residues. CDR1 and CDR2 (germline): MNHEY, SVGAGI. V trimming: 4 bases; J trimming: 7 bases; junction bases outside the gene matches: 8. The CDR3 sequence: CASSFLSGRANGELFF. As DNA, the CDR3 is TGTGCCAGCAGTTTCCTTAGCGGGAGGGCGAACGGGGAGCTGTTTTTT.

This clone was detected only once. The junction does not match germline at one end; this may be a read error. This chain links TRBV7-9 with TRBJ1-4, with 8 bases aligning to TRBD1. Per germline, CDR1 SEHNR and CDR2 FQNEAQ (reference sequence). The CDR3 has 14 residues. CDR3 sequence: CSSDLQGANEKLFF. The CDR3 DNA is TGTTCCAGCGACCTACAGGGGGCTAATGAAAAACTGTTTTTT.

The rearrangement uses TRBV10-3 and TRBJ1-5; the match to TRBD1 covers 12 bases. Germline V gene sequence: CDR1 ENHRY, CDR2 SYGVKD. The V and J ends lost 6 bases and 1 base, in that order; junction bases with no gene match: 10. The CDR3 loop spans 18 amino acids. The CDR3 DNA follows: TGTGCCATCAGCTCCGGGACAGGGGGCGCGGGGAGCAATCAGCCCCAGCATTTT. Translating gives CAISSGTGGAGSNQPQHF.

The chain combines TRBV4-1 with TRBJ2-3, with D unresolved. This CDR3 contains 17 residues. CDR1 MGHRA and CDR2 YSYEKL come from the germline V gene. With 0 bases removed from V and 5 bases from J, the gap between germline ends came to 18 bases. The CDR3 reads CASSQDNAQPRGDTQYF. In DNA, the CDR3 is TGCGCCAGCAGCCAAGATAACGCCCAGCCTCGAGGAGATACGCAGTATTTT.

The chain couples TRBV27 to TRBJ2-2; TRBD2 matches 7 bases. CDR1 and CDR2 (germline): MNHEY, SMNVEV (reference sequence). J lost 6 bases, V lost 1 base, and 8 bases had no gene match. There are 16 residues in the CDR3. The CDR3 reads CASSLWGGGIPGELFF. The CDR3 DNA is TGTGCCAGCAGTTTATGGGGGGGAGGGATCCCCGGGGAGCTGTTTTTT.

A remark on this clone: Other nucleotide sequences from this sample produce the same CDR3. The chain links TRBV6-1 to TRBJ2-7, with D tentatively TRBD2 (5 bases). Trimming took off 3 bases at V and 0 bases at J, with 12 bases between the two ends. CDR3 length: 15 amino acids. CDR1 and CDR2 (germline): MNHNS, SASEGT. CDR3 loop: CASSDRTGSSYEQYF. Written as DNA, the CDR3 is TGTGCCAGCAGTGATAGGACGGGAAGCTCCTACGAGCAGTACTTC.

This clone was seen only once. An end of the junction differs from the germline gene, which may be a read error. The chain employs TRBV7-8 and TRBJ2-5; the D gene is possibly TRBD2 (5 bases). This CDR3 spans 14 amino acids. CDR1 is SGHVS, CDR2 FQNEAQ, per germline. The CDR3, as DNA: TGTGCCAGCAGCGTAGCCGGGATTGAAGAGACCCAGTACTTC. This gives the protein CASSVAGIEETQYF.

The chain is built from TRBV19 and TRBJ1-1, with no clear D. Trimming removed 4 bases from V and 1 base from J, with 10 bases in between. The germline V gene has CDR1 LNHDA and CDR2 SQIVND (reference sequence). This CDR3 contains 14 residues. The CDR3 is CASSRPTGNTEAFF. The CDR3 coding sequence is TGTGCCAGTAGTAGACCGACGGGGAACACTGAAGCTTTCTTT.

This clone has just a few counts. The rearrangement joins TRBV11-2 to TRBJ1-1, with D possibly being TRBD1 (6 bases). The germline CDR1 and CDR2 sequences are SGHAT and FQNNGV. The CDR3 is made up of 15 amino acids. V gave up 2 bases and J gave up 2 bases, with 12 bases separating them. The CDR3 reads CASSLLTGSNTEAFF. The DNA of the CDR3 is TGTGCCAGCAGCTTATTAACAGGGAGCAACACTGAAGCTTTCTTT.